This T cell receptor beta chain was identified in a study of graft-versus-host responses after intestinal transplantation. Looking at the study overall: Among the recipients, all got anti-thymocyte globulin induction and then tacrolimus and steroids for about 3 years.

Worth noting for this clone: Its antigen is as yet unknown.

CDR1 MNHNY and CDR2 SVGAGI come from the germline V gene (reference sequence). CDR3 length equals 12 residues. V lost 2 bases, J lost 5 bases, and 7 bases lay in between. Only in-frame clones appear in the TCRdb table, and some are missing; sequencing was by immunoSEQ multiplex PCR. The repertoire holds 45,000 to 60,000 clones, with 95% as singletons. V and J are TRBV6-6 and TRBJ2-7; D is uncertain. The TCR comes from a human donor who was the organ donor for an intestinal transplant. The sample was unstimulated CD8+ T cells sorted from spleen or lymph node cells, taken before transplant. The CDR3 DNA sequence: TGTGCCAGCAGTTACGCTCGGGACGAGCAGTACTTC. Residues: CASSYARDEQYF.